This note documents a single T cell receptor beta chain sequence. Profiled with immunoSEQ multiplex PCR; TCRdb holds only in-frame clones, not every one. Among 1.4 million or so clones listed, about 98.5% were seen once. This specimen comes from a study of shared clonotypes between healthy human individuals. CDR3 size: 16 residues. Germline V gives CDR1 SEHNR, CDR2 FQNEAQ (reference sequence). Trimming removed 5 bases at V and 6 bases at J, with 23 bases between. This clonotype was obtained from a man aged 25 to 40 in good health. V usage is TRBV7-9 and J usage is TRBJ2-7; D possibly corresponds to TRBD2 (6 bases). The sequenced sample was naive CD4+ T cells sorted from blood. Subset: CD45RA+ positively selected. This CDR3 reads CASSLGHHLGGSEQYF. The CDR3 nucleotides read TGTGCCAGCAGCCTCGGACACCATCTTGGGGGGAGCGAGCAGTACTTC.